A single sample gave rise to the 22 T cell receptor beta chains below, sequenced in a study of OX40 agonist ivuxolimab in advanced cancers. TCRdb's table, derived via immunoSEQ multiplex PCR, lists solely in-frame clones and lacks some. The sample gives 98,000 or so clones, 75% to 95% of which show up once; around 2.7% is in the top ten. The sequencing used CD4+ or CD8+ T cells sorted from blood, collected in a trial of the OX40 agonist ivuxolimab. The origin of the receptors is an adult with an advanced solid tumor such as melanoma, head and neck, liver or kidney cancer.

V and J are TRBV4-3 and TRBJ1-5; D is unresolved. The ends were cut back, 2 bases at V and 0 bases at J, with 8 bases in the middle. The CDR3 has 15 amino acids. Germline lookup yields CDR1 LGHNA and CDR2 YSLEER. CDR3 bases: TGCGCCAGCAGCCAAAATTACGATAGCAATCAGCCCCAGCATTTT. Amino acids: CASSQNYDSNQPQHF.

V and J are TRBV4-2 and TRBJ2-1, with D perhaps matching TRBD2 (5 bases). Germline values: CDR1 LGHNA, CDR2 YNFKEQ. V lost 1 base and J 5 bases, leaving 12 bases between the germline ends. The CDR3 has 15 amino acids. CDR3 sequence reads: CASSQGTDRDNEQFF. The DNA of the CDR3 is TGTGCCAGCAGCCAAGGGACTGACCGAGACAATGAGCAGTTCTTC.

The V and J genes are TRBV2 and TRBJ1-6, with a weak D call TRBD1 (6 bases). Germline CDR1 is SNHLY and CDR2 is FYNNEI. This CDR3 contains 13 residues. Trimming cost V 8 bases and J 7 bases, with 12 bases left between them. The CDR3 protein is CASLTQGNSPLHF. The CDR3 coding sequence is TGTGCCAGCCTGACCCAGGGGAATTCACCCCTCCACTTT.

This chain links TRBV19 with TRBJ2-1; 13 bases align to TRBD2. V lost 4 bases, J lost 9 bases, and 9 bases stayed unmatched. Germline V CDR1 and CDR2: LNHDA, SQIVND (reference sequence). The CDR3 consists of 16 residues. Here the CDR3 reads CASSTAAGLAGVEQFF. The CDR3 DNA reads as TGTGCCAGTAGTACGGCGGCTGGACTAGCGGGAGTTGAGCAGTTCTTC.

The chain's CDR3 is CASSPRTVSYEQYF. CDR3 nucleotide sequence: TGCGCCAGCAGCCCGAGGACAGTTTCCTACGAGCAGTACTTC. J is TRBJ2-7 and V is TRBV5-1, with D maybe TRBD1 (6 bases). The CDR3 totals 14 residues. Trimming took 4 bases from V and 1 from J, leaving 12 bases between them. In germline, CDR1 is SGHRS, CDR2 YFSETQ.

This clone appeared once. Written as DNA, the CDR3 is TGTGCCAGCAGTTTTTTTGGAGATACGCAGTATTTT. It encodes CASSFFGDTQYF. The chain carries TRBV27 and TRBJ2-3; D is unclear. Germline CDR1 MNHEY, CDR2 SMNVEV (reference sequence). The CDR3 runs to 12 residues. The V end was cut by 3 bases, the J end by 5 bases, with 6 bases between.

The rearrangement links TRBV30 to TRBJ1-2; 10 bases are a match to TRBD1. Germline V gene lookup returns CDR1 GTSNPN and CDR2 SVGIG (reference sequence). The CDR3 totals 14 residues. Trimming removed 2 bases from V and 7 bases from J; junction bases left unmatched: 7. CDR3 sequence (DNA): TGTGCCTGGAGTCTAGGGACAGGGGAATCTGGCTACACCTTC. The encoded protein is CAWSLGTGESGYTF. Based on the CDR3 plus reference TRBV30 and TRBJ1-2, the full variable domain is SQTIHQWPATLVQPVGSPLSLECTVEGTSNPNLYWYRQAAGRGLQLLFYSVGIGQISSEVPQNLSASRPQDRQFILSSKKLLLSDSGFYLCAWSLGTGESGYTFGSGTRLTVV.

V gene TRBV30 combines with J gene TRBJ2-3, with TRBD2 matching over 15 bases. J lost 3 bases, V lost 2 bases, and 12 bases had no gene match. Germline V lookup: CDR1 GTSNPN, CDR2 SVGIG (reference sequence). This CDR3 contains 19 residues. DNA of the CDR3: TGTGCCTGGAGTCATTGGGGGACTAGCGGGAGGAGGAGGACAGATACGCAGTATTTT. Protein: CAWSHWGTSGRRRTDTQYF.

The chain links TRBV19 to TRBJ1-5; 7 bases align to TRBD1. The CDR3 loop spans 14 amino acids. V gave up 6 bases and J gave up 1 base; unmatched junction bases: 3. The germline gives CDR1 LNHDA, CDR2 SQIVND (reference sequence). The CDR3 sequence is CASRTGYSNQPQHF. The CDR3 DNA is TGTGCCAGTAGGACAGGGTACAGCAATCAGCCCCAGCATTTT.

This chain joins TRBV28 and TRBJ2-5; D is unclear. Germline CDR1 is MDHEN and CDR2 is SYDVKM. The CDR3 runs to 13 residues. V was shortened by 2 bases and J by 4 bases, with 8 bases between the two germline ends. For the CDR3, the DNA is TGTGCCAGCAGTTTACAGGCTTCAGAGACCCAGTACTTC. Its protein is CASSLQASETQYF. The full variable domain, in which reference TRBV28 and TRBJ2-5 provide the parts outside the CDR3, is DVKVTQSSRYLVKRTGEKVFLECVQDMDHENMFWYRQDPGLGLRLIYFSYDVKMKEKGDIPEGYSVSREKKERFSLILESASTNQTSMYLCASSLQASETQYFGPGTRLLVL.

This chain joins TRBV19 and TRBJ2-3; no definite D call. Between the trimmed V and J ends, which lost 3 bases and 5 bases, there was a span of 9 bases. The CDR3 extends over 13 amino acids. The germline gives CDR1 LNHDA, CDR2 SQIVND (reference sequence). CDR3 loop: CASSIIGLDTQYF. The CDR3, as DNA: TGTGCCAGTAGTATTATAGGGTTAGATACGCAGTATTTT. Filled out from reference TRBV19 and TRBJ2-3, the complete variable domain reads DGGITQSPKYLFRKEGQNVTLSCEQNLNHDAMYWYRQDPGQGLRLIYYSQIVNDFQKGDIAEGYSVSREKKESFPLTVTSAQKNPTAFYLCASSIIGLDTQYFGPGTRLTVL.

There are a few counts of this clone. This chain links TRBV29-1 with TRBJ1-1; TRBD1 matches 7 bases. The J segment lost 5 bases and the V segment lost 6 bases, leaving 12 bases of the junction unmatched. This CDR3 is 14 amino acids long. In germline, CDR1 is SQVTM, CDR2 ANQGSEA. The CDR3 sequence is CSVLTLQGRTEAFF. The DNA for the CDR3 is TGCAGCGTGCTTACCTTACAGGGGAGGACTGAAGCTTTCTTT. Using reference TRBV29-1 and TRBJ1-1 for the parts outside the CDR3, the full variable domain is SAVISQKPSRDICQRGTSLTIQCQVDSQVTMMFWYRQQPGQSLTLIATANQGSEATYESGFVIDKFPISRPNLTFSTLTVSNMSPEDSSIYLCSVLTLQGRTEAFFGQGTRLTVV.

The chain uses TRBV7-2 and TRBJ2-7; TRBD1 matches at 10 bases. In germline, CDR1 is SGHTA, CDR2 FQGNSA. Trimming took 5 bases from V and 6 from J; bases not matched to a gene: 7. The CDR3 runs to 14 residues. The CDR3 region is CASSAGQGPGEQYF. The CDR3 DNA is TGTGCCAGCAGCGCGGGACAGGGGCCGGGCGAGCAGTACTTC.

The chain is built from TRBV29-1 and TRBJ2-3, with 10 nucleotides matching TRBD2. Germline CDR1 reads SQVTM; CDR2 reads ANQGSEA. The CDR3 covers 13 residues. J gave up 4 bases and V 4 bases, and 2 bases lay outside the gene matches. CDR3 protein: CSVAGLASDTQYF. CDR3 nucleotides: TGCAGCGTTGCGGGACTAGCGTCAGATACGCAGTATTTT.

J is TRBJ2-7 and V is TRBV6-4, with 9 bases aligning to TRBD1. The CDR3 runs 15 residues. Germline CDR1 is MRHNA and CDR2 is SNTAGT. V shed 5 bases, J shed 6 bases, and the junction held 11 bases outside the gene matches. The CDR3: CASSQTGQGGSEQYF. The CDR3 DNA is TGTGCCAGCAGTCAGACGGGACAGGGAGGTTCCGAGCAGTACTTC.

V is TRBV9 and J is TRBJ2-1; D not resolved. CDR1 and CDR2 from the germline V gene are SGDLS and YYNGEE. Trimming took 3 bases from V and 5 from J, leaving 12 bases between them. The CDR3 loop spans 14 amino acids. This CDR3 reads CASSGEKNNNEQFF. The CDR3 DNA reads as TGTGCCAGCAGCGGAGAAAAGAATAACAATGAGCAGTTCTTC. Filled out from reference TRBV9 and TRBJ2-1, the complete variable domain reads DSGVTQTPKHLITATGQRVTLRCSPRSGDLSVYWYQQSLDQGLQFLIQYYNGEERAKGNILERFSAQQFPDLHSELNLSSLELGDSALYFCASSGEKNNNEQFFGPGTRLTVL.

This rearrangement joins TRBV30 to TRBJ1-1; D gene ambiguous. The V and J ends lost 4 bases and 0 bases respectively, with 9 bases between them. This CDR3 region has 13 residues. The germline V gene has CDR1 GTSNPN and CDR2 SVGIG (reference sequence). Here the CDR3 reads CAWIGQVNTEAFF. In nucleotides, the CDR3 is TGTGCCTGGATCGGGCAGGTGAACACTGAAGCTTTCTTT.

The CDR3 reads CASSVDSNQPQHF. Here the CDR3 DNA reads TGTGCCAGCAGCGTGGATAGCAATCAGCCCCAGCATTTT. The chain has TRBV6-1 and TRBJ1-5; D unresolved. In germline, CDR1 is MNHNS, CDR2 SASEGT. Trimming took off 6 bases at V and 0 bases at J, with 6 bases between the two ends. The CDR3 extends over 13 amino acids.

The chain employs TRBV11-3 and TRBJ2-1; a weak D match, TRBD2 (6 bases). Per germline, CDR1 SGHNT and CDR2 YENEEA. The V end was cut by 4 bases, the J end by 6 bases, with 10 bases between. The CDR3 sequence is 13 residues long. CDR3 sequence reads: CASSWRGPNEQFF. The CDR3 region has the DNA TGTGCCAGCAGCTGGCGGGGTCCCAATGAGCAGTTCTTC.

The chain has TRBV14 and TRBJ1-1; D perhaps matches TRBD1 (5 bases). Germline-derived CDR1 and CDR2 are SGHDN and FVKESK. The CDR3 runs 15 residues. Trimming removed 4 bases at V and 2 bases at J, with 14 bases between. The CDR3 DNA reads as TGTGCCAGCAGCCCCCTCCAGGGATTTAACACTGAAGCTTTCTTT. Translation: CASSPLQGFNTEAFF.

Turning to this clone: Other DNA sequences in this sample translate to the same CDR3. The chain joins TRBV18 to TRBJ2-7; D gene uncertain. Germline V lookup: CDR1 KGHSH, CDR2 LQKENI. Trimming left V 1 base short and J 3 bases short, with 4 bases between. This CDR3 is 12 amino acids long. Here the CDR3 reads CASSPRGYEQYF. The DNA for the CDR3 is TGTGCCAGCTCACCACGGGGCTACGAGCAGTACTTC.

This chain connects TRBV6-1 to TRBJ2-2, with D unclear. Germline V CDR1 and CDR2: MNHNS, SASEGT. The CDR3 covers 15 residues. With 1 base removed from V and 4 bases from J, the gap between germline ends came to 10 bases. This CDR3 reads CASSEGATLTGELFF. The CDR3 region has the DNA TGTGCCAGCAGTGAAGGGGCTACGCTCACCGGGGAGCTGTTTTTT.